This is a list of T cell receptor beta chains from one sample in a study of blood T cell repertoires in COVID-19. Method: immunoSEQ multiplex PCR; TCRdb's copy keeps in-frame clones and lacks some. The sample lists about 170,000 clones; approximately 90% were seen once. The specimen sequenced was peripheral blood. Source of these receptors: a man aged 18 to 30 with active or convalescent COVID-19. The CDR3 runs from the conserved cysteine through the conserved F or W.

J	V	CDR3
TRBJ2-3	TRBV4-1	CASSQETQYYSTDTQYF
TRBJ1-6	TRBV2	CASSAVSKYSTSLYSPLHF
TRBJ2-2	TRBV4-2	CASSQELLAGRTGELFF
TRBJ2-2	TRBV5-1	CASMRNTGELFF
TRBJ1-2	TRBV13	CASSLSRELNYGYTF
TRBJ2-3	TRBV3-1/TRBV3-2	CASSRSQGADTQYF
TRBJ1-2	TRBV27	CASSSQGSYGYTF
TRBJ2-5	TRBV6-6	CASSYPQRGQETQYF
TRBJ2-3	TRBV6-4	CASSDGVGARDTQYF
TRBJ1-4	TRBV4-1	CASSQEGGISHEKLFF
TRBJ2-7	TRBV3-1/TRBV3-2	CASSPLGLAGGPEQYF
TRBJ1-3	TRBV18	CASSTSGEGGNTIYF
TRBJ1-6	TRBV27	CASSWDNNSPLHF
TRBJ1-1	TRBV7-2	CASSLYGWIGGSNTEAFF
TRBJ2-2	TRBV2	CASSRRESGELFF
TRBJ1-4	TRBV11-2	CASRRRGANEKLFF